The following is a TCR beta chain sequence with its context. What it binds is not known. TCRdb's table, derived via immunoSEQ multiplex PCR, lists solely in-frame clones and lacks some. The sample includes about 100,000 clones, 87% of them seen just once. These data are taken from a study of T cell responses to AZD1222 COVID-19 vaccine. The study's findings and limits: In all cases, repertoires were sampled only after the peak T cell response. An increase in Spike-specific TCR breadth and depth was observed after two AZD1222 doses. Dominant CD4 TCR responses targeted spike regions 160-218 and 743-854. Seropositive AZD1222 recipients at baseline numbered only five or six.

This material consisted of peripheral blood, taken on day 0 of AZD1222 vaccination. The receptor's source is an adult in good health.

This CDR3 reads CASSLFDNQPQHF. The CDR3 DNA is TGTGCCAGCAGTTTATTTGACAATCAGCCCCAGCATTTT. The V and J genes are TRBV28 and TRBJ1-5; D unresolved. CDR3 length: 13 residues. V was trimmed by 1 base and J by 3 bases, leaving 4 bases between them. Germline lookup yields CDR1 MDHEN and CDR2 SYDVKM. Using reference TRBV28 and TRBJ1-5 for the parts outside the CDR3, the full variable domain is DVKVTQSSRYLVKRTGEKVFLECVQDMDHENMFWYRQDPGLGLRLIYFSYDVKMKEKGDIPEGYSVSREKKERFSLILESASTNQTSMYLCASSLFDNQPQHFGDGTRLSIL.